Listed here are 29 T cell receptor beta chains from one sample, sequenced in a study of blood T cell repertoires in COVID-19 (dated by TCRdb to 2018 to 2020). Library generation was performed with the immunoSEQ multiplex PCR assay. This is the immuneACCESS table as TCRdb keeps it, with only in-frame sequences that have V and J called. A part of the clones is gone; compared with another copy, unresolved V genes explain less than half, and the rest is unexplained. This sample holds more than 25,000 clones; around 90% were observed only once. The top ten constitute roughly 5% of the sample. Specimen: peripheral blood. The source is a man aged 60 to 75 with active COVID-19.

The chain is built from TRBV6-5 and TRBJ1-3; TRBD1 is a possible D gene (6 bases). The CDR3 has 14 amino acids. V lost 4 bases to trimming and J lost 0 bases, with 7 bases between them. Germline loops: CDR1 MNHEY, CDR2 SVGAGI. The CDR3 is CASSWDTSGNTIYF. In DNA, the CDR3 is TGTGCCAGCAGTTGGGACACCTCTGGAAACACCATATATTTT.

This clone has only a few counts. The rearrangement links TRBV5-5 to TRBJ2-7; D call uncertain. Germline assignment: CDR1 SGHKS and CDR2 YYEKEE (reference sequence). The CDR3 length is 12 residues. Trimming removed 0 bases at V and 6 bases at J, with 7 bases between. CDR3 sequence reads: CASSLVSGEQYF. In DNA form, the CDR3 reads TGTGCCAGCAGCTTGGTTTCAGGCGAGCAGTACTTC.

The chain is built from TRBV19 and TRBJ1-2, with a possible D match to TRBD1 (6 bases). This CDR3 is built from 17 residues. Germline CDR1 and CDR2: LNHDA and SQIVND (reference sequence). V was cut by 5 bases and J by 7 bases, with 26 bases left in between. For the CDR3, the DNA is TGTGCCAGTAGTGTCCTGGTAGGGGGAAGTATAATCGGTGGCTACACCTTC. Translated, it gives CASSVLVGGSIIGGYTF.

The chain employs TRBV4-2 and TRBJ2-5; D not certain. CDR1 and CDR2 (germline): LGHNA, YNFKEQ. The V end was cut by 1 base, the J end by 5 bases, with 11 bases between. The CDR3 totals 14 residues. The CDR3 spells CASSQGSFMETQYF. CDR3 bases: TGTGCCAGCAGCCAAGGTTCCTTTATGGAGACCCAGTACTTC.

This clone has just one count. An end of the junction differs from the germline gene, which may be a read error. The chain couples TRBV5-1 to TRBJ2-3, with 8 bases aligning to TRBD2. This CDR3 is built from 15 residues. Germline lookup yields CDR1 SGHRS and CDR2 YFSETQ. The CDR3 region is CASGFVRGAGDTQYF. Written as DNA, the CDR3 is TGCGCCAGCGGCTTCGTGCGGGGGGCTGGTGATACGCAGTATTTT.

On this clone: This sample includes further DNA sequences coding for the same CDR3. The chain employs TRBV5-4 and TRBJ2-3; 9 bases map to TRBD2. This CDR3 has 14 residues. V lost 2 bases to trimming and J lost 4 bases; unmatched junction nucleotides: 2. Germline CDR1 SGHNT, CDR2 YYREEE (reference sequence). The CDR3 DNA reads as TGTGCCAGCAGCTTTGGCGGGGGGGCAGATACGCAGTATTTT. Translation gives CASSFGGGADTQYF.

CDR3 DNA: TGCAGCGTCAGGGGACCGGGACTAGCCGCATATGAGCAGTTCTTC. It yields the protein CSVRGPGLAAYEQFF. The rearrangement uses TRBV29-1 and TRBJ2-1; 9 bases map to TRBD2. Germline V gives CDR1 SQVTM, CDR2 ANQGSEA. V trimming: 6 bases; J trimming: 8 bases; junction bases outside the gene matches: 14. CDR3 length: 15 amino acids.

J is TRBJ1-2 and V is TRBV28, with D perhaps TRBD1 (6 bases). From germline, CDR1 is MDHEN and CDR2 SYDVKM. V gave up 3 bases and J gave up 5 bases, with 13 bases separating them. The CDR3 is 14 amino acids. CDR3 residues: CASSFQGRGYGYTF. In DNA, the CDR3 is TGTGCCAGCAGTTTTCAGGGGCGCGGATATGGCTACACCTTC.

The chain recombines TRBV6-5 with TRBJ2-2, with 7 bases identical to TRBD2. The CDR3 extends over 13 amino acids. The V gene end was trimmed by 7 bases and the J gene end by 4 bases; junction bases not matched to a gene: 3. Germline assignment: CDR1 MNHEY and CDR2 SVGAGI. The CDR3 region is CASKLAVTGELFF. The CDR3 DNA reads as TGTGCCAGCAAGCTAGCGGTCACCGGGGAGCTGTTTTTT.

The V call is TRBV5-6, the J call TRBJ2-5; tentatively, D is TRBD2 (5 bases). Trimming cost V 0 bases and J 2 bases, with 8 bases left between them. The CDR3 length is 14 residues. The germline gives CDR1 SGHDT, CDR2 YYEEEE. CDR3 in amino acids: CASSLGEGQETQYF. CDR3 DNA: TGTGCCAGCAGCTTGGGCGAGGGACAAGAGACCCAGTACTTC. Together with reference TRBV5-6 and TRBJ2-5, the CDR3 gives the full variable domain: DAGVTQSPTHLIKTRGQQVTLRCSPKSGHDTVSWYQQALGQGPQFIFQYYEEEERQRGNFPDRFSGHQFPNYSSELNVNALLLGDSALYLCASSLGEGQETQYFGPGTRLLVL.

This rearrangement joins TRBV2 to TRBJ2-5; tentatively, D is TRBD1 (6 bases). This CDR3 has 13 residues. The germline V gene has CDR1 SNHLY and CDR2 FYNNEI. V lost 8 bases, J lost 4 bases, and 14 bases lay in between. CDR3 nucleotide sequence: TGTGCCAGCTCCACAGGGTCCGGAGAGACCCAGTACTTC. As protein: CASSTGSGETQYF. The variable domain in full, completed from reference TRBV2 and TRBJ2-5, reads EPEVTQTPSHQVTQMGQEVILRCVPISNHLYFYWYRQILGQKVEFLVSFYNNEISEKSEIFDDQFSVERPDGSNFTLKIRSTKLEDSAMYFCASSTGSGETQYFGPGTRLLVL.

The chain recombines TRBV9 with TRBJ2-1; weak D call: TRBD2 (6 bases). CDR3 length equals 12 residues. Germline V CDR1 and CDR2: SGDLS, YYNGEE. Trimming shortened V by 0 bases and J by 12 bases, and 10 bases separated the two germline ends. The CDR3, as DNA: TGTGCCAGCAGCGTAGAGGGCGGGATGCAGTTCTTC. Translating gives CASSVEGGMQFF.

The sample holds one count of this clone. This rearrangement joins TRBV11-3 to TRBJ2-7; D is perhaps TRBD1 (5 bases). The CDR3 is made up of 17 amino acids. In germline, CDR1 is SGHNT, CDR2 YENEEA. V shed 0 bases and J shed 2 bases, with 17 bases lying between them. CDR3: CASSLDRVGSSTYEQYF. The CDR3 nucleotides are TGTGCCAGCAGCTTAGACAGGGTAGGATCCAGCACCTACGAGCAGTACTTC.

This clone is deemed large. The CDR3 here is CASSSDPGTGGGYTF. CDR3 in DNA: TGCGCCAGCAGCTCCGACCCCGGGACAGGGGGGGGCTACACCTTC. This rearrangement joins TRBV5-1 to TRBJ1-2; 11 bases fit TRBD1. The CDR3 totals 15 residues. The V and J ends lost 3 bases and 8 bases, in that order; junction bases with no gene match: 9. The germline V gene has CDR1 SGHRS and CDR2 YFSETQ.

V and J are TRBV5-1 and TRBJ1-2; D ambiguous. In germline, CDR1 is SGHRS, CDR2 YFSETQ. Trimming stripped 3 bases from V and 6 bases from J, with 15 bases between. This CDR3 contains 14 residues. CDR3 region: CASSSGGSEHGYTF. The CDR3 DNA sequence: TGCGCCAGCAGCTCCGGTGGGAGCGAACATGGCTACACCTTC.

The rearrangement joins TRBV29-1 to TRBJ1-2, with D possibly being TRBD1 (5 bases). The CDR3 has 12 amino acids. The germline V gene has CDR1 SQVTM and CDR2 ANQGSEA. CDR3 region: CTTQTVNYGYTF. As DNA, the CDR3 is TGCACGACCCAGACAGTTAACTATGGCTACACCTTC. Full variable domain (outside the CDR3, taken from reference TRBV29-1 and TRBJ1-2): SAVISQKPSRDICQRGTSLTIQCQVDSQVTMMFWYRQQPGQSLTLIATANQGSEATYESGFVIDKFPISRPNLTFSTLTVSNMSPEDSSIYLCTTQTVNYGYTFGSGTRLTVV.

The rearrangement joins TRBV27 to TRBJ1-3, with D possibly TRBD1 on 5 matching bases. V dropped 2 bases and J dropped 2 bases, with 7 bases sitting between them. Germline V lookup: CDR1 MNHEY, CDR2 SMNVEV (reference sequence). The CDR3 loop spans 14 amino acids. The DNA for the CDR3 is TGTGCCAGCAGTTTAAAGGGGACTGGAAACACCATATATTTT. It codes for CASSLKGTGNTIYF.

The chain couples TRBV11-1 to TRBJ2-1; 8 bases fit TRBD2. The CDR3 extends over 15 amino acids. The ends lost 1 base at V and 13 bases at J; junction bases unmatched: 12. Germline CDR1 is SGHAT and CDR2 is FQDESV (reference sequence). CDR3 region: CASSLDYGGAGEQFF. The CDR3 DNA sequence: TGTGCCAGCAGCTTAGACTATGGCGGAGCGGGAGAACAGTTCTTC.

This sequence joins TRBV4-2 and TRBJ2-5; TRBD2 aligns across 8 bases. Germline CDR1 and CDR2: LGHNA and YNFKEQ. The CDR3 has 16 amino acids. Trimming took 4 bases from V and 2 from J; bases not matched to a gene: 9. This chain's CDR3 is CASSPGASGPQETQYF. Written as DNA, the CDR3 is TGTGCCAGCAGCCCAGGGGCTAGCGGGCCTCAAGAGACCCAGTACTTC.

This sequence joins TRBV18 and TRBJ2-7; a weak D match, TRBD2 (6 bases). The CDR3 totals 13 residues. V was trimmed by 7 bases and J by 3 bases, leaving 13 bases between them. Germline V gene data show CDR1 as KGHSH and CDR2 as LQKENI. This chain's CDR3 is CASLPGLSYEQYF. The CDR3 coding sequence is TGTGCCAGCTTGCCGGGACTGAGCTACGAGCAGTACTTC.

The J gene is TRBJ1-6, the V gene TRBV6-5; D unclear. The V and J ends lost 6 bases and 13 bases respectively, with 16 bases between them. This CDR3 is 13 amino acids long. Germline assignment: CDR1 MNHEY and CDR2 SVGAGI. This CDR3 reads CASRDLYGRPLHF. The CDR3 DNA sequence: TGTGCCAGCAGAGACTTGTACGGTCGGCCCCTCCACTTT.

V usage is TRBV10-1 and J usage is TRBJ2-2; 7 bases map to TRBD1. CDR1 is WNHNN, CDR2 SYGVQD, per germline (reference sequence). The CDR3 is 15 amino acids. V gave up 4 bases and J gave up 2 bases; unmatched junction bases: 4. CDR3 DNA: TGCGCCAGCAGTGGGACAGGCTTTAACACCGGGGAGCTGTTTTTT. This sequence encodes CASSGTGFNTGELFF.

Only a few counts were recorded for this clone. The CDR3, as DNA: TGCGCCAGCAGCCGACTCCCCCCTAACAAGAGACAAGAGACCCAGTACTTC. Translated, it gives CASSRLPPNKRQETQYF. This chain uses TRBV4-1 with TRBJ2-5, with D unclear. Germline CDR1 and CDR2: MGHRA and YSYEKL. The V end lost 4 bases, the J end lost 2 bases, and 20 bases lay between the germline ends. The CDR3 loop spans 17 amino acids.

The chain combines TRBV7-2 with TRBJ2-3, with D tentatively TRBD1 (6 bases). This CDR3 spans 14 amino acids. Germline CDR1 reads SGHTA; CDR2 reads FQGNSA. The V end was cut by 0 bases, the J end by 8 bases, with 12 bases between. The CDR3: CASSLALRGVTQYF. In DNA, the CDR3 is TGTGCCAGCAGCTTAGCCCTCAGGGGCGTTACGCAGTATTTT. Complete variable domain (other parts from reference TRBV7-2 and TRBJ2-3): GAGVSQSPSNKVTEKGKDVELRCDPISGHTALYWYRQSLGQGLEFLIYFQGNSAPDKSGLPSDRFSAERTGGSVSTLTIQRTQQEDSAVYLCASSLALRGVTQYFGPGTRLTVL.

The CDR3 DNA reads TGCGCCAGCAGCGGTGGGACAGTGAAGGGTTTTTTAGGGGCCAACGTCCTGACTTTC. Its translation is CASSGGTVKGFLGANVLTF. V is TRBV5-1 and J is TRBJ2-6, with 7 nucleotides matching TRBD1. The CDR3 is made up of 19 amino acids. The J segment lost 4 bases and the V segment lost 4 bases, leaving 17 bases of the junction unmatched. Germline CDR1 and CDR2: SGHRS and YFSETQ.

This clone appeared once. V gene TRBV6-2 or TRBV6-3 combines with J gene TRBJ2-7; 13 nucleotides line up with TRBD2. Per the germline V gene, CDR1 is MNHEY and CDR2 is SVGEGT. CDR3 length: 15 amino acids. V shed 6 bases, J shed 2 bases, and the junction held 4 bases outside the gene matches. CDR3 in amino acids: CASSDGLAGAYEQYF. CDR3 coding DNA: TGTGCCAGCAGCGACGGACTAGCGGGGGCCTACGAGCAGTACTTC.

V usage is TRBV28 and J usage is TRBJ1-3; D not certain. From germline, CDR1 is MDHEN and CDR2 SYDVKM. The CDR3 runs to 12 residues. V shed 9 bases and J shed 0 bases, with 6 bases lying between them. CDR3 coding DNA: TGTGCCAGTGACACCTCTGGAAACACCATATATTTT. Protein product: CASDTSGNTIYF.

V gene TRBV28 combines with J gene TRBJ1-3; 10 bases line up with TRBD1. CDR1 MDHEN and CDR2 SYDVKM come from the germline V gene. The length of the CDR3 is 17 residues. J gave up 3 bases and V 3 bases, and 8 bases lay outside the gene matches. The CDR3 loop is CASSLPGTGDGGNTIYF. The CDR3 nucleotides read TGTGCCAGCAGTTTGCCCGGGACAGGGGACGGTGGAAACACCATATATTTT.

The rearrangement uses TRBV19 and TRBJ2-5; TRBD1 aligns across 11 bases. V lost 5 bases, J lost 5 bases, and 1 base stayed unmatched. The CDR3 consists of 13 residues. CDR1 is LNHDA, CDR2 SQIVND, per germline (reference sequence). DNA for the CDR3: TGTGCCAGTAGTCGGGACAGGGGGGAGACCCAGTACTTC. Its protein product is CASSRDRGETQYF.